Listed below are T cell receptor beta chains from one sample, sequenced in a study of cytomegalovirus exposure and HLA in healthy donors. Sequencing was performed with immunoSEQ multiplex PCR; in TCRdb, only in-frame clones are kept and a portion is missing. The repertoire holds approximately 95,000 clones, with around 81% as singletons. The sample taken for sequencing was PBMCs. These TCRs come from a woman in her sixties or seventies in good health and CMV-seropositive. CDR3s include the opening cysteine and the closing phenylalanine or tryptophan. The order of the fields is D gene, J gene, clone size, V gene, CDR3 protein, CDR3 DNA. A D gene is named only where the DNA matches it firmly. Part of the rows lack a size; the others show once, few, many or a class for expanded clones.

TRBD2 TRBJ2-5 NA TRBV5-1 CASSLGAAGEETQYF TGCGCCAGCAGCTTGGGGGCGGCGGGAGAAGAGACCCAGTACTTC
TRBD1 TRBJ2-7 few TRBV10-3 CAISSGQGRGYEQYF TGTGCCATCAGTTCCGGACAGGGGAGGGGCTACGAGCAGTACTTC
TRBD1 TRBJ2-1 NA TRBV7-2 CASRLTGDAYNEQFF TGTGCCAGCAGGCTGACAGGGGACGCCTACAATGAGCAGTTCTTC
NA TRBJ1-2 NA TRBV19 CASNTPGRGYGYTF TGTGCCAGTAACACGCCAGGGCGAGGATATGGCTACACCTTC
NA TRBJ2-7 NA TRBV27 CASSPRRLFGKYF TGTGCCAGCAGTCCCCGCCGGTTATTCGGTAAGTACTTC
NA TRBJ2-3 NA TRBV5-1 CASSLRTDFRTDTQYF TGCGCCAGCAGCTTGAGAACGGACTTTCGCACAGATACGCAGTATTTT
NA TRBJ2-7 NA TRBV11-3 CASSLVEGNEQYF TGTGCCAGCAGCTTAGTGGAGGGAAACGAGCAGTACTTC
TRBD1 TRBJ1-4 NA TRBV7-9 CASSLAQGSPKLFF TGTGCCAGCAGCTTAGCACAGGGGTCCCCAAAACTGTTTTTT
TRBD1 TRBJ2-7 few TRBV29-1 CSVLRDRGYEQYF TGCAGCGTGCTCCGGGACAGGGGATACGAGCAGTACTTC
TRBD2 TRBJ2-1 once TRBV5-1 CASSLAFTSGSGGEQFF TGCGCCAGCAGCTTGGCCTTTACTAGCGGGAGTGGCGGTGAGCAGTTCTTC
TRBD2 TRBJ2-1 NA TRBV7-2 CASSPGASGRIYNEQFF TGTGCCAGCAGCCCAGGGGCTAGCGGGAGGATCTACAATGAGCAGTTCTTC
NA TRBJ2-3 NA TRBV28 CASSLLAGQDTQYF TGTGCCAGCAGTTTATTGGCAGGGCAAGATACGCAGTATTTT
TRBD2 TRBJ2-5 NA TRBV18 CASSPQGLARETQYF TGTGCCAGCTCACCACAGGGACTAGCGAGAGAGACCCAGTACTTC
NA TRBJ2-3 NA TRBV21-1 CASSKKSGDTQYF TGTGCCAGCAGCAAAAAATCGGGGGATACGCAGTATTTT
NA TRBJ2-7 NA TRBV11-2 CASSSPFRGLYEQYF TGTGCCAGCAGCTCCCCGTTCAGGGGCCTGTACGAGCAGTACTTC
NA TRBJ2-2 NA TRBV29-1 CSVAKGLNTGELFF TGCAGCGTCGCGAAGGGACTCAACACCGGGGAGCTGTTTTTT
TRBD2 TRBJ2-1 NA TRBV14 CASSQGLAGVSNEQFF TGTGCCAGCAGCCAGGGACTAGCGGGAGTCAGTAATGAGCAGTTCTTC
TRBD1 TRBJ2-7 NA TRBV7-2 CASSLQGAGGEQYF TGTGCCAGCAGCCTACAGGGGGCAGGGGGGGAGCAGTACTTC
NA TRBJ2-7 once TRBV9 CASSVGVPAEGHEQYF TGTGCCAGCAGCGTAGGAGTCCCCGCGGAGGGCCACGAGCAGTACTTC
NA TRBJ1-5 NA TRBV27 CASRDRGARSQPQHF TGTGCCAGCAGGGACCGGGGGGCGCGGAGTCAGCCCCAGCATTTT
NA TRBJ1-1 NA TRBV29-1 CSVPDTRMNTEAFF TGCAGCGTTCCGGACACCAGGATGAACACTGAAGCTTTCTTT
NA TRBJ2-7 NA TRBV11-2 CASSSSEGISYEQYF TGTGCCAGCAGCTCTAGTGAGGGCATCTCCTACGAGCAGTACTTC
NA TRBJ2-7 NA TRBV5-3 CASSLETGSFYEQYF TGTGCCAGCAGCTTGGAAACAGGGTCCTTCTACGAGCAGTACTTC
NA TRBJ2-4 NA TRBV6-5 CASSYSPSAKNIQYF TGTGCCAGCAGTTACTCCCCTTCAGCCAAAAACATTCAGTACTTC
NA TRBJ2-4 NA TRBV7-2 CASSPDRYRNIQYF TGTGCCAGCAGCCCGGACAGATATCGGAACATTCAGTACTTC
NA TRBJ1-6 NA TRBV19 CASGNRDNSPLHF TGTGCCAGTGGTAACAGGGATAATTCACCCCTCCACTTT
NA TRBJ1-1 NA TRBV19 CASSIRGGEAFF TGTGCCAGTAGTATAAGGGGAGGTGAAGCTTTCTTT